This TCR beta chain derives from a study of early T cells in non-severe SARS-CoV-2 infection. About the research overall: From unsorted whole blood, bulk RNA was sequenced, and the chains remained unpaired.

The V and J ends lost 5 bases and 4 bases, in that order; junction bases with no gene match: 7. The length of the CDR3 is 14 residues. Germline V CDR1 and CDR2: SGHAT, FQNNGV. Whole-study results and caveats: Matching with VDJdb favored anti-spike CD8 responses (missing private and CD4 specificities).

This clonotype showed up just a few times. The antigen remains undetermined. In the library, individual cDNA molecules carried attached unique molecular identifiers. TCRdb used MiXCR to reprocess the 5' RACE reads, holding one entry per CDR3 protein. This table holds more than 45,000 distinct CDR3 sequences, 10% to 15% found once. The V call is TRBV11-2, the J call TRBJ1-2, with 7 bases lining up with TRBD1. Sequenced input: whole blood. The sequence was obtained from an adult who was a healthcare worker with PCR-confirmed SARS-CoV-2 infection or an uninfected control (not recorded which). CDR3 in DNA: TGTGCCAGCAGCCCAGACGGGACAGTCTATGGCTACACCTTC. It specifies CASSPDGTVYGYTF.